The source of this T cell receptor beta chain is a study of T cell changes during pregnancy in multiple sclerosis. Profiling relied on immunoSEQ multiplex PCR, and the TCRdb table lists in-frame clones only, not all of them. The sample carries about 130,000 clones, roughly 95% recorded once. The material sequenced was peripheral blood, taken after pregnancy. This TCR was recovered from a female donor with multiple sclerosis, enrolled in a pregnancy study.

The chain's CDR3 is CASRAGIKTDTQYF. The CDR3 DNA follows: TGTGCTAGCCGGGCGGGGATTAAGACAGATACGCAGTATTTT. The chain couples TRBV28 to TRBJ2-3; D is perhaps TRBD2 (6 bases). The germline V gene encodes CDR1 MDHEN and CDR2 SYDVKM. There are 14 residues in the CDR3.